Below are 22 T cell receptor beta chains sequenced from a single sample in a study of cytotoxic CD8 clonotypes in ibrutinib-treated CLL. The table came from immunoSEQ multiplex PCR; TCRdb's copy has only in-frame clones and leaves some out. Of some 46,000 clones in the sample, around 70% were seen once. Source: PBMCs, taken after 12 months of ibrutinib treatment. The receptor source for this set is a human donor with chronic lymphocytic leukemia.

This chain uses TRBV9 with TRBJ2-1, with 8 positions matching TRBD2. The junction had 10 bases not matched to a gene; V was cut back by 0 bases and J by 8 bases. The germline CDR1 and CDR2 sequences are SGDLS and YYNGEE. The length of the CDR3 is 16 residues. For the CDR3, the DNA is TGTGCCAGCAGCGTAGGGTTAGCGGGGCCACTTCATGAGCAGTTCTTC. Protein sequence: CASSVGLAGPLHEQFF.

In this sample, this clone turned up once. The CDR3 loop is CASSYGGRVYEQYF. CDR3 in DNA: TGTGCCAGCAGTTACGGGGGGCGCGTTTACGAGCAGTACTTC. The J gene is TRBJ2-7, the V gene TRBV6-5; D possibly uses TRBD1 or TRBD2 (6 bases each). Trimming took 2 bases from V and 4 from J, leaving 12 bases between them. This CDR3 comprises 14 residues. Germline loops: CDR1 MNHEY, CDR2 SVGAGI.

This chain uses TRBV6-1 with TRBJ1-6; D may be TRBD1 (6 bases). Germline V gene data show CDR1 as MNHNS and CDR2 as SASEGT. V was trimmed by 4 bases and J by 3 bases, leaving 10 bases between them. The CDR3 length is 15 residues. The CDR3 coding sequence is TGTGCCAGCAGTGCGGACAGCCTCTATAATTCACCCCTCCACTTT. Translation: CASSADSLYNSPLHF.

The J gene is TRBJ2-2, the V gene TRBV5-4, with 13 bases fitting TRBD2. The CDR3 length is 15 residues. Unmatched junction bases numbered 4, after V lost 4 bases and J lost 7 bases. Germline V CDR1 and CDR2: SGHNT, YYREEE (reference sequence). The CDR3 spells CASSPRLAGGGELFF. The CDR3 DNA follows: TGTGCCAGCAGCCCAAGACTAGCGGGGGGCGGGGAGCTGTTTTTT. Full variable domain (missing parts from reference TRBV5-4 and TRBJ2-2): ETGVTQSPTHLIKTRGQQVTLRCSSQSGHNTVSWYQQALGQGPQFIFQYYREEENGRGNFPPRFSGLQFPNYSSELNVNALELDDSALYLCASSPRLAGGGELFFGEGSRLTVL.

This clone was recorded many times. V gene TRBV6-5 combines with J gene TRBJ1-5, with 7 bases lining up with TRBD1. The length of the CDR3 is 15 residues. Unmatched junction bases numbered 5, after V lost 6 bases and J lost 0 bases. The germline V gene encodes CDR1 MNHEY and CDR2 SVGAGI. Here the CDR3 reads CASSRDRYSNQPQHF. CDR3 nucleotides: TGTGCCAGCAGCCGGGACAGATATAGCAATCAGCCCCAGCATTTT.

The rearrangement links TRBV7-8 to TRBJ2-7; TRBD1 aligns across 9 bases. CDR1 is SGHVS, CDR2 FQNEAQ, per germline. V lost 5 bases and J lost 5; bases outside the gene matches: 4. There are 13 residues in the CDR3. CDR3 DNA: TGTGCCAGCAGCCAACAGGGGGCGAACGAGCAGTACTTC. Amino acid sequence: CASSQQGANEQYF.

The genes are TRBV7-2 and TRBJ1-4, with D possibly TRBD1 on 5 matching bases. V gave up 1 base and J gave up 6 bases, with 12 bases separating them. This CDR3 has 15 residues. Germline assignment: CDR1 SGHTA and CDR2 FQGNSA. Written as DNA, the CDR3 is TGTGCCAGCAGCTTAGTTCGGGGCGGCGATGAAAAACTGTTTTTT. Protein: CASSLVRGGDEKLFF. The variable domain in full, with the rest retrieved from reference TRBV7-2 and TRBJ1-4, is GAGVSQSPSNKVTEKGKDVELRCDPISGHTALYWYRQSLGQGLEFLIYFQGNSAPDKSGLPSDRFSAERTGGSVSTLTIQRTQQEDSAVYLCASSLVRGGDEKLFFGSGTQLSVL.

This sequence joins TRBV7-2 and TRBJ2-5; 7 nucleotides agree with TRBD1. The CDR3 is 14 residues long. Trimming cost V 4 bases and J 5 bases; bases outside gene matches: 7. The germline V gene has CDR1 SGHTA and CDR2 FQGNSA. The CDR3 DNA sequence: TGTGCCAGCAGCTGGACAGGAGTTCCGGAGACCCAGTACTTC. It specifies CASSWTGVPETQYF. Full variable domain (outside the CDR3, taken from reference TRBV7-2 and TRBJ2-5): GAGVSQSPSNKVTEKGKDVELRCDPISGHTALYWYRQSLGQGLEFLIYFQGNSAPDKSGLPSDRFSAERTGGSVSTLTIQRTQQEDSAVYLCASSWTGVPETQYFGPGTRLLVL.

The rearrangement uses TRBV9 and TRBJ2-3; 15 bases match TRBD2. Looked up from germline, CDR1 is SGDLS and CDR2 is YYNGEE. The CDR3 loop spans 18 amino acids. The trim removed 0 bases at V and 4 bases at J, leaving 6 bases unmatched. In DNA, the CDR3 is TGTGCCAGCAGCGTAGTAGGACTAGCGGGGGGGCCCCCAGATACGCAGTATTTT. This codes for CASSVVGLAGGPPDTQYF.

The chain is built from TRBV9 and TRBJ2-3; D not resolved. CDR1 SGDLS and CDR2 YYNGEE come from the germline V gene. V lost 0 bases, J lost 2 bases, and 10 bases lay in between. The CDR3 is made up of 15 amino acids. This chain's CDR3 is CASSVEAADTDTQYF. As DNA, the CDR3 is TGTGCCAGCAGCGTAGAAGCAGCTGACACAGATACGCAGTATTTT.

The chain has TRBV7-3 and TRBJ2-1; the match to TRBD2 covers 14 bases. The CDR3 has 15 amino acids. CDR1 and CDR2 (germline): SGHTA, FQGTGA. With V trimmed by 3 bases and J by 10 bases, 5 bases remained unmatched. The CDR3 region has the DNA TGTGCCAGCAGCTTGACTAGCGGGGGGGCTCTGGAGCAGTTCTTC. Protein: CASSLTSGGALEQFF.

Only a few counts were recorded for this clone. The rearrangement joins TRBV4-2 to TRBJ1-3, with D unresolved. The germline V gene encodes CDR1 LGHNA and CDR2 YNFKEQ. Trimming shortened V by 1 base and J by 0 bases, and 16 bases separated the two germline ends. The CDR3 covers 18 residues. The CDR3 DNA reads TGTGCCAGCAGCCAAGGCCGGGTCGCGTTTCGCTCTGGAAACACCATATATTTT. As protein: CASSQGRVAFRSGNTIYF.

This rearrangement joins TRBV7-2 to TRBJ1-2; no definite D call. The CDR3 consists of 16 residues. V was trimmed by 5 bases and J by 5 bases, leaving 21 bases between them. Germline lookup yields CDR1 SGHTA and CDR2 FQGNSA. The CDR3 region is CASSPPGWRDPYGYTF. The CDR3 bases are TGTGCCAGCAGCCCACCGGGGTGGCGGGATCCATATGGCTACACCTTC. The variable domain in full, completed from reference TRBV7-2 and TRBJ1-2, reads GAGVSQSPSNKVTEKGKDVELRCDPISGHTALYWYRQSLGQGLEFLIYFQGNSAPDKSGLPSDRFSAERTGGSVSTLTIQRTQQEDSAVYLCASSPPGWRDPYGYTFGSGTRLTVV.

The gene calls are TRBV6-1 and TRBJ1-1; D is unresolved. The germline V gene encodes CDR1 MNHNS and CDR2 SASEGT. The CDR3 loop spans 13 amino acids. The V end lost 7 bases, the J end lost 1 base, and 10 bases lay between the germline ends. CDR3 in DNA: TGTGCCAGCATCAAGACACCGAACACTGAAGCTTTCTTT. This gives the protein CASIKTPNTEAFF.

This clone was observed a few times. V gene TRBV6-1 combines with J gene TRBJ2-6; D is undetermined. Per germline, CDR1 MNHNS and CDR2 SASEGT. V was shortened by 10 bases and J by 0 bases, with 13 bases between the two germline ends. The CDR3 has 15 amino acids. CDR3 sequence: CATQMSFSGANVLTF. The DNA of the CDR3 is TGTGCCACCCAAATGAGCTTCTCTGGGGCCAACGTCCTGACTTTC.

Only a few counts were recorded for this clone. The chain combines TRBV29-1 with TRBJ2-7, with 9 bases fitting TRBD1. The CDR3 length is 14 residues. Germline CDR1 SQVTM, CDR2 ANQGSEA. Losses at the gene ends were 7 bases for V and 9 bases for J; bases not matched to a gene: 16. The CDR3 region is CSAPRPWDRESQYF. Written as DNA, the CDR3 is TGCAGCGCCCCGCGGCCTTGGGACAGGGAATCGCAGTACTTC.

This clone came up many times. V and J are TRBV4-1 and TRBJ2-2; 8 nucleotides align to TRBD1. CDR3 size: 14 residues. J was trimmed by 1 base and V by 5 bases; bases with no gene match: 0. Looked up from germline, CDR1 is MGHRA and CDR2 is YSYEKL. CDR3 amino acids: CASSDRGNTGELFF. CDR3 DNA sequence: TGCGCCAGCAGCGACAGGGGGAACACCGGGGAGCTGTTTTTT.

A few counts support this clone. The chain carries TRBV27 and TRBJ2-6; D is uncertain. V lost 5 bases, J lost 0 bases, and 8 bases lay in between. CDR1 and CDR2 (germline): MNHEY, SMNVEV (reference sequence). CDR3 size: 15 residues. CDR3 nucleotide sequence: TGTGCCAGCAGTATTGTCGGCTCTGGGGCCAACGTCCTGACTTTC. Translation gives CASSIVGSGANVLTF.

The chain recombines TRBV29-1 with TRBJ2-7, with D perhaps assigned TRBD1 or TRBD2 (5 bases each). The germline V and J ends were trimmed by 7 bases and 3 bases, with 16 bases remaining between them. The germline V gene has CDR1 SQVTM and CDR2 ANQGSEA. The CDR3 totals 13 residues. DNA for the CDR3: TGCAGCGCCCTACGAGGGGTAGACTACGAGCAGTACTTC. This translates into CSALRGVDYEQYF.

The chain uses TRBV6-6 and TRBJ1-5; no reliable D call. The germline V and J ends were trimmed by 4 bases and 7 bases, with 11 bases remaining between them. There are 13 residues in the CDR3. Germline CDR1 MNHNY, CDR2 SVGAGI (reference sequence). Written as DNA, the CDR3 is TGTGCCAGCAGTTCCCCGCGGGAGCAGCCCCAGCATTTT. This sequence encodes CASSSPREQPQHF.

The genes are TRBV7-2 and TRBJ2-3; D is unclear. Trimming took off 0 bases at V and 3 bases at J, with 7 bases between the two ends. This CDR3 has 14 amino acids. Per the germline V gene, CDR1 is SGHTA and CDR2 is FQGNSA. CDR3 in amino acids: CASSLAGWTDTQYF. For the CDR3, the DNA is TGTGCCAGCAGCTTAGCGGGTTGGACAGATACGCAGTATTTT. Full variable domain (rest looked up from reference TRBV7-2 and TRBJ2-3): GAGVSQSPSNKVTEKGKDVELRCDPISGHTALYWYRQSLGQGLEFLIYFQGNSAPDKSGLPSDRFSAERTGGSVSTLTIQRTQQEDSAVYLCASSLAGWTDTQYFGPGTRLTVL.

The genes are TRBV2 and TRBJ1-2; tentatively, D is TRBD1 (5 bases). Per the germline V gene, CDR1 is SNHLY and CDR2 is FYNNEI. V lost 5 bases, J lost 3 bases, and 10 bases lay in between. The CDR3 runs 13 residues. DNA of the CDR3: TGTGCCAGCAGTCTCCAGGGCGACTATGGCTACACCTTC. Translation: CASSLQGDYGYTF.